The clone carrying this TCR beta chain was seen a handful of times. The data originate from a study of lymphopenia after photon versus proton radiotherapy. Germline CDR1 reads SGHNT; CDR2 reads YENEEA. The CDR3 sequence is 17 residues long. Trimming removed 4 bases from V and 4 bases from J; junction bases left unmatched: 10. Assay used: immunoSEQ multiplex PCR; TCRdb lists only in-frame clones, some missing. Of 37,000 or so clones detected, over 65% appear once; the ten largest clones hold about 2.9%. The chain carries TRBV11-3 and TRBJ2-3; 11 bases align to TRBD1. This sequence was found in a man over 45 with gastric cancer. The sample consisted of peripheral blood, taken from a patient treated with photon-based radiotherapy. The CDR3 here is CASSSPTDRGRPDTQYF. In DNA form, the CDR3 reads TGTGCCAGCAGCTCCCCCACGGACAGGGGGCGTCCAGATACGCAGTATTTT.